This entry is about one TCR beta chain. PCR involved 60 Vbeta and 13 Jbeta primers. Per the original data handling: The count from a later analysis was 70 million to 85 million unique TCR beta chains, about 9.9 million of them shared. The protocol was immunoSEQ multiplex PCR, while the TCRdb copy is restricted to in-frame clones and leaves out a portion. The DNA gave D and trimming, while V, J and clone size come from that table. The sample table sets out approximately 120,000 clones. The data were taken from a study of cytomegalovirus exposure and HLA in healthy donors. Study-wide background: HLA-typed donors contributed 65 million to 95 million unique TCRs, which were held in an early data release.

V lost 3 bases and J 2 bases, leaving 8 bases between the germline ends. The CDR3 sequence is 14 residues long. Germline CDR1 and CDR2: SGDLS and YYNGEE. This rearrangement joins TRBV9 to TRBJ2-2; D gene ambiguous. Material: PBMCs. This receptor was identified in a man aged 25-45 years in good health and CMV-seronegative. CDR3 coding DNA: TGTGCCAGCAGCGCCCTAACTAACACCGGGGAGCTGTTTTTT. It codes for CASSALTNTGELFF.